The clone carrying this T cell receptor (beta chain) was counted a single time. TCRdb keeps only in-frame clones here, not all; method: immunoSEQ multiplex PCR. The sample carries under 250,000 clones, approximately 80% recorded once. This sample is drawn from a study of blood T cell repertoires in COVID-19. With 7 bases clipped from V and 4 bases from J, the junction kept 9 bases outside the gene matches. The CDR3 is 15 amino acids. Per the germline V gene, CDR1 is MNHEY and CDR2 is SVGAGI. This sequence originates from a man aged 25-45 years with acute COVID-19. Sequenced sample: PBMCs or T cells enriched from blood (not recorded which). The genes are TRBV6-5 and TRBJ2-2, with 7 positions matching TRBD1. CDR3 bases: TGTGCCAGCACTAAAGACAGGGTGGGCACCGGGGAGCTGTTTTTT. It is translated as CASTKDRVGTGELFF.